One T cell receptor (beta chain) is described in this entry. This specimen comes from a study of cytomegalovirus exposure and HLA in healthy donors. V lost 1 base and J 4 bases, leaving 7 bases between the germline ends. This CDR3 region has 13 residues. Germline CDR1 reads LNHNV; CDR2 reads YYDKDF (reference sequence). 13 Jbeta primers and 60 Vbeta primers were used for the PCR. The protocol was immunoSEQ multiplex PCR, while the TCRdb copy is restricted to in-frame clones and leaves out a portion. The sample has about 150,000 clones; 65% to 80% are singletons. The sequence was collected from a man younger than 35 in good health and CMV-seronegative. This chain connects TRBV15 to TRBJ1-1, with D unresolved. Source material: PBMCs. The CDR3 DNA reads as TGTGCCACCAGCAGAGGAGCTGGCACTGAAGCTTTCTTT. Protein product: CATSRGAGTEAFF. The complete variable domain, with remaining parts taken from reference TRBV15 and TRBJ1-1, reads DAMVIQNPRYQVTQFGKPVTLSCSQTLNHNVMYWYQQKSSQAPKLLFHYYDKDFNNEADTPDNFQSRRPNTSFCFLDIRSPGLGDTAMYLCATSRGAGTEAFFGQGTRLTVV.